This T cell receptor (beta chain) was found in a study of metastatic and nonmetastatic thyroid tumors. Study context: Repertoires from blood and tumor or nodule tissue of malignant and benign thyroid patients were compared.

Thyroid surgery was performed in patients who had received no treatment beforehand. Notes on the study in general: In blood and tumor, TCR beta diversity was reportedly significantly higher in malignant thyroid tumors than in benign nodules.

Original handling: Construction of a distant-metastasis classifier for papillary thyroid cancer relied on CDR3 differences across clinicopathological groups. TCRdb reassembled clones from the PCR reads with MiXCR. TCRdb's processing, not the authors', yielded these V and J calls. Of tens of thousands of clones listed, 10% to 15% are singletons. This clone was counted at least ten times. The target antigen is unknown. This clonotype originated in a female donor with papillary thyroid cancer or a benign thyroid nodule (not recorded which). Some clones in this sample may be carry-over from other donors' samples. The sequencing sample was made of blood.

CDR3 sequence (DNA): TGTGCCAGCAAAGAGGGGGCTACAGATACGCAGTATTTT. Translation gives CASKEGATDTQYF. This chain links TRBV2 with TRBJ2-3, with 7 bases identical to TRBD1. V was pared by 7 bases and J by 3 bases, with 4 bases of the junction left unmatched. The germline V gene encodes CDR1 SNHLY and CDR2 FYNNEI. This CDR3 has 13 residues.